This T cell receptor beta chain was captured by sequencing in a study of CD8 T cells in Susac syndrome. Reverse transcription used about 0.45 to 1 ug RNA and random hexamers. An immunoSEQ multiplex PCR generated amplified TCR beta CDR3 products spanning 54 Vbeta and 13 Jbeta. TCRdb reprocessed the immunoSEQ multiplex PCR reads via MiXCR and lists one record per CDR3 protein. The sample shows more than 150,000 distinct CDR3 sequences, about 94% of them seen only once. Germline V gene lookup returns CDR1 GTSNPN and CDR2 SVGIG (reference sequence). V gave up 7 bases and J gave up 4 bases; unmatched junction bases: 15. The CDR3 runs 15 residues. CD8+ and CD4+ T cells from blood underwent TCR beta sequencing, which was carried out in a high-throughput format.

The rearrangement joins TRBV30 to TRBJ1-1; 7 bases fit TRBD1. The TCR originated in a human donor with multiple sclerosis. Input material: CD8+ T cells from PBMCs. DNA for the CDR3: TGTGCCTCACTACGGATGGGGAGGGGGCCCACTGAAGCTTTCTTT. Translated: CASLRMGRGPTEAFF.